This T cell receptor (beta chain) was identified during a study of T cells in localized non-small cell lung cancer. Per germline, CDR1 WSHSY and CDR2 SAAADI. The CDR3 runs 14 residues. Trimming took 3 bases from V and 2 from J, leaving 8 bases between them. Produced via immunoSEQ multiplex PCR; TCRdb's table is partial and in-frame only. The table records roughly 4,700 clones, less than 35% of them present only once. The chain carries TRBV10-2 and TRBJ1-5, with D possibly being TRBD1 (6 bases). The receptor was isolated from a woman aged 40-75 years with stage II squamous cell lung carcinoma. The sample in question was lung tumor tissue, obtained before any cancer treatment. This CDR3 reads CASSEQGGNQPQHF. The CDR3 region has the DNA TGCGCCAGCAGTGAACAGGGCGGCAATCAGCCCCAGCATTTT.